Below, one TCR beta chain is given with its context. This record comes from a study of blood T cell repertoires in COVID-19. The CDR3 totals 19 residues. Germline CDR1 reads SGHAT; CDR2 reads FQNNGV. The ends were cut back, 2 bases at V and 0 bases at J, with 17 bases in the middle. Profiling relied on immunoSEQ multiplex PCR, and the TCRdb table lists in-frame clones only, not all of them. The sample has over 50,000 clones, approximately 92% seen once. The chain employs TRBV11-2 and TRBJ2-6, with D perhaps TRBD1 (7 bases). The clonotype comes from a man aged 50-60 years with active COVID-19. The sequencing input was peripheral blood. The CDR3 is CASSLRGLSGNSGANVLTF. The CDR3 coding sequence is TGTGCCAGCAGCTTAAGGGGGCTTAGCGGTAACTCTGGGGCCAACGTCCTGACTTTC.